A single sample is the source of the 2 T cell receptor beta chains below, sequenced in a study of T cell responses to AZD1222 COVID-19 vaccine. Only in-frame clones appear in the TCRdb table, and some are missing; sequencing was by immunoSEQ multiplex PCR. The sample consists of approximately 140,000 clones, 80% to 90% of them appearing once. The source was peripheral blood, collected on day 0 of AZD1222 vaccination. Receptors originate from an adult in good health.

The V and J genes are TRBV27 and TRBJ1-2, with D possibly matching TRBD1 (6 bases). Trimming left V 0 bases short and J 2 bases short, with 10 bases between. Looked up from germline, CDR1 is MNHEY and CDR2 is SMNVEV (reference sequence). This CDR3 has 15 amino acids. The CDR3 is CASSLSPTGNYGYTF. The CDR3 DNA reads TGTGCCAGCAGTTTATCGCCGACAGGCAACTATGGCTACACCTTC.

The chain carries TRBV11-3 and TRBJ1-1; 8 bases fit TRBD1. The CDR3 contains 16 residues. Germline V gene lookup returns CDR1 SGHNT and CDR2 YENEEA. The ends lost 8 bases at V and 3 bases at J; junction bases unmatched: 14. The DNA for the CDR3 is TGTGCCAGCCACGGGACAGGACGACCGGGACACACTGAAGCTTTCTTT. This codes for CASHGTGRPGHTEAFF.